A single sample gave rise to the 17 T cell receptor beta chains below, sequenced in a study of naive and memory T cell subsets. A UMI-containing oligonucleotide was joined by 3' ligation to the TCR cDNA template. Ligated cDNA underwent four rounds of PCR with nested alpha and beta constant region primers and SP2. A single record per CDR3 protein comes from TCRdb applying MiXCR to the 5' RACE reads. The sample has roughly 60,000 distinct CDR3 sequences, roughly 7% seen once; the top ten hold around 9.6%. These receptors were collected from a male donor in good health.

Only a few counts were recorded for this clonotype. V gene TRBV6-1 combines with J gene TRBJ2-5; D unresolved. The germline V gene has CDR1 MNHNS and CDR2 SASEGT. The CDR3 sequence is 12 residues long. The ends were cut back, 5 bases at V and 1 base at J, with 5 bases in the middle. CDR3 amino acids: CASSYRQETQYF. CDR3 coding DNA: TGTGCCAGCAGTTACCGCCAAGAGACCCAGTACTTC.

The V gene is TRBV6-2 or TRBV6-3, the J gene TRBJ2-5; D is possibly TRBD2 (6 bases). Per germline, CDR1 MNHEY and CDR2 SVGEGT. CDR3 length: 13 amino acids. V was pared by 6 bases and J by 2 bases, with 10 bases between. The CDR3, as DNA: TGTGCCAGCAGGCCTAGCGCTCAAGAGACCCAGTACTTC. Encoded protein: CASRPSAQETQYF.

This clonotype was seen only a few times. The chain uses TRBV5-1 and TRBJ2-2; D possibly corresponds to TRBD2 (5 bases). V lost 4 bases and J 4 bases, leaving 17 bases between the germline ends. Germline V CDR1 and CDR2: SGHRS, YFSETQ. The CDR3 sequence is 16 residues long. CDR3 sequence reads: CASSPTIGLATGELFF. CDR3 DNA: TGCGCCAGCAGCCCGACTATTGGACTCGCCACCGGGGAGCTGTTTTTT.

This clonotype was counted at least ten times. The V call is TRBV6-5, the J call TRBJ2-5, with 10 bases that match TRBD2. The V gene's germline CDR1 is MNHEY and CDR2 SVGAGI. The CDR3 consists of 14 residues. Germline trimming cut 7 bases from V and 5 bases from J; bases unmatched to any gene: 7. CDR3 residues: CASKASGSAETQYF. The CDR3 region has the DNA TGTGCCAGCAAGGCTAGCGGGAGTGCGGAGACCCAGTACTTC.

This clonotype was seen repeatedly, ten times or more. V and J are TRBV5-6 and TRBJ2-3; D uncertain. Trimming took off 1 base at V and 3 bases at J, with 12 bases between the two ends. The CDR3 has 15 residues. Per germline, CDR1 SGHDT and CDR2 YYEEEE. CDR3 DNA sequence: TGTGCCAGCAGCTTGTCCTGGGGAACTACAGATACGCAGTATTTT. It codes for CASSLSWGTTDTQYF.

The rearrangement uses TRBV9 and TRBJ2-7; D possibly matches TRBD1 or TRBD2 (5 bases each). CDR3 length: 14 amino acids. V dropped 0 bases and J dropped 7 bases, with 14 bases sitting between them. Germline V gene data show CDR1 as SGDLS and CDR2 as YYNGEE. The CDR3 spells CASSVGGEVWEQYF. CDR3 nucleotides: TGTGCCAGCAGCGTAGGAGGGGAAGTGTGGGAGCAGTACTTC.

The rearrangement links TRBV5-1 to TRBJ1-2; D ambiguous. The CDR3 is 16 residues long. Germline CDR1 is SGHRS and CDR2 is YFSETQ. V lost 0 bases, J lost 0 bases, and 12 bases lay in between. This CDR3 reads CASSLGDTSSNYGYTF. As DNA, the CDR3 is TGCGCCAGCAGCTTGGGAGACACCAGTTCTAACTATGGCTACACCTTC.

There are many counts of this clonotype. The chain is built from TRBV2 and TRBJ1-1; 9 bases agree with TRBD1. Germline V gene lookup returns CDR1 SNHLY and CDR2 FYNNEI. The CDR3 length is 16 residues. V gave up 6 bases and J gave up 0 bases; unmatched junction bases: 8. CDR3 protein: CASSVGQGKMNTEAFF. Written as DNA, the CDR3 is TGTGCCAGCAGCGTCGGACAGGGGAAAATGAACACTGAAGCTTTCTTT.

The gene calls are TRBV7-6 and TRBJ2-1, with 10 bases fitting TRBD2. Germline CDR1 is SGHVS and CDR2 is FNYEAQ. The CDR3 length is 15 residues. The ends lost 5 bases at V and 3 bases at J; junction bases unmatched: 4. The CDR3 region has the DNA TGTGCCAGCAGCCCAACTAGCGGGGACTACAATGAGCAGTTCTTC. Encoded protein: CASSPTSGDYNEQFF.

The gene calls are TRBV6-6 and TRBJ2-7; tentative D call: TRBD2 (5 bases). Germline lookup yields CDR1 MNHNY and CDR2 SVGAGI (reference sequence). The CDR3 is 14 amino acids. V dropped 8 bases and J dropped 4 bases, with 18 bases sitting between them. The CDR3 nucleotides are TGTGCCAGCTATCCGGGCGGACGAGGGTACGAGCAGTACTTC. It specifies CASYPGGRGYEQYF.

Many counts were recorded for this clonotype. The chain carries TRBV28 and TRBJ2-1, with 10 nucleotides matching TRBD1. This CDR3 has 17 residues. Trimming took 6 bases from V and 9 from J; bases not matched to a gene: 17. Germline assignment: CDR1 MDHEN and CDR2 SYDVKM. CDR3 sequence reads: CASSLHGWTGGGSEQFF. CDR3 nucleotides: TGTGCCAGCAGCCTCCACGGTTGGACAGGGGGTGGAAGTGAGCAGTTCTTC.

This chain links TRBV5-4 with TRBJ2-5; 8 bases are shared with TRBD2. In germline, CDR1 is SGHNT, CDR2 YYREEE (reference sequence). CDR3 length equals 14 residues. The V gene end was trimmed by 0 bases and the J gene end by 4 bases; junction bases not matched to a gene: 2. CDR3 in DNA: TGTGCCAGCAGCTTGGGACTAGCGCCAGAGACCCAGTACTTC. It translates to CASSLGLAPETQYF.

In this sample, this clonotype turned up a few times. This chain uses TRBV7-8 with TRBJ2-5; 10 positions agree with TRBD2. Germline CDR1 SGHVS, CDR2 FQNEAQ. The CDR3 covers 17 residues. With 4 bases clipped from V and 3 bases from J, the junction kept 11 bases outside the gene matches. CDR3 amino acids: CASSSPVLAGEKETQYF. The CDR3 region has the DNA TGTGCCAGCAGCTCCCCCGTGCTAGCGGGGGAGAAAGAGACCCAGTACTTC.

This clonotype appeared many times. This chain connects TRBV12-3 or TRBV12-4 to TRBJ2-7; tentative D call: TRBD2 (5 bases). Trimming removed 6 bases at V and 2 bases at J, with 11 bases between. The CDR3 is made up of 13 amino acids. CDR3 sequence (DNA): TGTGCCAGCAGACTCGACGGGGCCTACGAGCAGTACTTC. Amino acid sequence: CASRLDGAYEQYF.

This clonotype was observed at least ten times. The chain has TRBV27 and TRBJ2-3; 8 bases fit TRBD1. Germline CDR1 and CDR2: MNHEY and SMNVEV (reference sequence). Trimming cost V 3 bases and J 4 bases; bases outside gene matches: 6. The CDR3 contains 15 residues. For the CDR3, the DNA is TGTGCCAGCAGTTTCCGGACAGGGAAGGCAGATACGCAGTATTTT. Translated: CASSFRTGKADTQYF.

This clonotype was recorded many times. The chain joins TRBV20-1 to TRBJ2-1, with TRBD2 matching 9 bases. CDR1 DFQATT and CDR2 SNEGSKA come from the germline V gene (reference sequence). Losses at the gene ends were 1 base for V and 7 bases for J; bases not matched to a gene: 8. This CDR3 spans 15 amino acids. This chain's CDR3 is CSARAGGRAANEQFF. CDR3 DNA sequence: TGCAGTGCTAGAGCGGGCGGGAGGGCCGCGAATGAGCAGTTCTTC.

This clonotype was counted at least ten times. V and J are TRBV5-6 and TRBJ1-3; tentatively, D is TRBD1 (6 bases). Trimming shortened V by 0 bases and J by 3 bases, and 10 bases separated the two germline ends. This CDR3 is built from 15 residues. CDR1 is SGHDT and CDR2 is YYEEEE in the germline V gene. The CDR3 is CASSLAGGGGNTIYF. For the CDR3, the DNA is TGTGCCAGCAGCTTGGCTGGGGGCGGTGGAAACACCATATATTTT. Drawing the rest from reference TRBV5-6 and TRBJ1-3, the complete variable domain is DAGVTQSPTHLIKTRGQQVTLRCSPKSGHDTVSWYQQALGQGPQFIFQYYEEEERQRGNFPDRFSGHQFPNYSSELNVNALLLGDSALYLCASSLAGGGGNTIYFGEGSWLTVV.